Shown below are 11 T cell receptor beta chains from a single sample sequenced in a study of T cell responses to AZD1222 COVID-19 vaccine. Sequencing was performed with immunoSEQ multiplex PCR; in TCRdb, only in-frame clones are kept and a portion is missing. This sample has about 160,000 clones, with more than 80% found just once. This sample comprised peripheral blood, obtained on day 0 of AZD1222 vaccination. The receptors derive from an adult in good health.

This clone was found once. V and J are TRBV2 and TRBJ1-2, with D uncertain. The V end was cut by 4 bases, the J end by 2 bases, with 11 bases between. Germline V lookup: CDR1 SNHLY, CDR2 FYNNEI. This CDR3 has 14 amino acids. Written as DNA, the CDR3 is TGTGCCAGCAGTGTTACGGTCAGAAACTATGGCTACACCTTC. It codes for CASSVTVRNYGYTF.

The chain uses TRBV11-1 and TRBJ1-2, with D maybe TRBD1 (5 bases). The germline V and J ends were trimmed by 5 bases and 8 bases, with 12 bases remaining between them. Germline lookup yields CDR1 SGHAT and CDR2 FQDESV (reference sequence). This CDR3 contains 12 residues. The chain's CDR3 is CASSLRGTGYTF. CDR3 nucleotide sequence: TGTGCCAGCAGCCTTCGAGGGACCGGCTACACCTTC.

The rearrangement uses TRBV2 and TRBJ2-5; D uncertain. The CDR3 is made up of 12 amino acids. Germline V gives CDR1 SNHLY, CDR2 FYNNEI. The germline V and J ends were trimmed by 9 bases and 0 bases, with 8 bases remaining between them. For the CDR3, the DNA is TGTGCCAGTGGAAACGACCAAGAGACCCAGTACTTC. The encoded protein is CASGNDQETQYF.

The table lists this clone with a few counts. The V and J genes are TRBV9 and TRBJ2-2, with D unclear. Trimming pared 4 bases from V and 3 bases from J, leaving 4 bases between. This CDR3 has 12 amino acids. Per the germline V gene, CDR1 is SGDLS and CDR2 is YYNGEE. As DNA, the CDR3 is TGTGCCAGCAGCCCCCACACCGGGGAGCTGTTTTTT. It yields the protein CASSPHTGELFF. The complete variable domain, with remaining parts taken from reference TRBV9 and TRBJ2-2, reads DSGVTQTPKHLITATGQRVTLRCSPRSGDLSVYWYQQSLDQGLQFLIQYYNGEERAKGNILERFSAQQFPDLHSELNLSSLELGDSALYFCASSPHTGELFFGEGSRLTVL.

As for this clone: This sample includes further DNA sequences coding for the same CDR3. This chain links TRBV24-1 with TRBJ2-5; TRBD1 matches at 10 bases. Germline V gene sequence: CDR1 KGHDR, CDR2 SFDVKD. This CDR3 has 14 residues. Trimming at V came to 4 bases and at J to 4 bases, leaving 2 bases not matched to a gene. DNA for the CDR3: TGTGCCACCAGTGAGACAGGGGGCGGAGAGACCCAGTACTTC. This codes for CATSETGGGETQYF.

This sequence joins TRBV29-1 and TRBJ1-2; the D is unclear. Between the trimmed V and J ends, which lost 6 bases and 4 bases, there was a span of 12 bases. Germline assignment: CDR1 SQVTM and CDR2 ANQGSEA. The CDR3 sequence is 12 residues long. CDR3 loop: CSVVLQSYGYTF. The DNA of the CDR3 is TGCAGCGTAGTCTTACAGAGCTATGGCTACACCTTC. Together with reference TRBV29-1 and TRBJ1-2, the CDR3 gives the full variable domain: SAVISQKPSRDICQRGTSLTIQCQVDSQVTMMFWYRQQPGQSLTLIATANQGSEATYESGFVIDKFPISRPNLTFSTLTVSNMSPEDSSIYLCSVVLQSYGYTFGSGTRLTVV.

CDR3 bases: TGCAGCGTTCTTGGGGGGCCGGGGGTCGAGCAGTACTTC. Translation: CSVLGGPGVEQYF. The V call is TRBV29-1, the J call TRBJ2-7; D could derive from TRBD1 or TRBD2 (6 bases each). The CDR3 consists of 13 residues. CDR1 and CDR2 (germline): SQVTM, ANQGSEA. V was shortened by 5 bases and J by 6 bases, with 17 bases between the two germline ends.

This clone was seen a few times. For the CDR3, the DNA is TGCGCCAGCAGCCTCGGGTCGGAAGGACCTGGGGCCAACGTCCTGACTTTC. This gives the protein CASSLGSEGPGANVLTF. This rearrangement joins TRBV4-3 to TRBJ2-6; no clear D gene. V was trimmed by 4 bases and J by 2 bases, leaving 15 bases between them. Germline CDR1 LGHNA, CDR2 YSLEER. The CDR3 spans 17 residues.

Only a few counts were recorded for this clone. The chain employs TRBV12-3 or TRBV12-4 and TRBJ2-7, with 7 bases matching TRBD1. The CDR3 covers 13 residues. Germline trimming cut 5 bases from V and 3 bases from J; bases unmatched to any gene: 4. This CDR3 reads CASSGRDSYEQYV. DNA of the CDR3: TGTGCCAGCAGTGGACGGGACAGCTACGAGCAGTACGTC.

V usage is TRBV6-1 and J usage is TRBJ2-3, with no clear D. Trimming shortened V by 2 bases and J by 0 bases, and 15 bases separated the two germline ends. The CDR3 has 17 residues. CDR1 MNHNS and CDR2 SASEGT come from the germline V gene. DNA of the CDR3: TGTGCCAGCAGTGAAATAGGGTTAAAGCCTAGCACAGATACGCAGTATTTT. This translates into CASSEIGLKPSTDTQYF.

CDR3 nucleotides: TGTGCCACCAGCAGACCAGGGGGGGACAGGGTAAACACTGAAGCTTTCTTT. Protein: CATSRPGGDRVNTEAFF. The J gene is TRBJ1-1, the V gene TRBV15, with TRBD1 matching 9 bases. The trim removed 2 bases at V and 2 bases at J, leaving 9 bases unmatched. The CDR3 sequence is 17 residues long. The germline gives CDR1 LNHNV, CDR2 YYDKDF (reference sequence).